These 20 T cell receptor beta chains came from one sample sequenced in a study of CD8+CD57+ T cells in acquired aplastic anemia. Template material for TCR beta VDJ and CDR3 profiling consisted of genomic DNA. One entry per CDR3 protein, called by TCRdb with MiXCR from the reads. The table lists about 260,000 distinct CDR3 sequences, roughly 80% of them singletons. Sequencing was done on patients that had shown CD8+CD57+ cell expansion by flow cytometry. Material for sequencing was sorted CD4+, CD8+, or CD8+CD57+ T cells (not recorded which) from PBMCs. These receptors came from a human donor with aplastic anemia.

The V call is TRBV15, the J call TRBJ2-7, with no clear D. The CDR3 covers 14 residues. With 5 bases removed from V and 9 bases from J, the gap between germline ends came to 20 bases. CDR1 and CDR2 from the germline V gene are LNHNV and YYDKDF (reference sequence). The CDR3 spells CATSCASEQEAQYF. The DNA of the CDR3 is TGTGCCACCAGCTGCGCCAGCGAGCAAGAGGCGCAGTACTTC.

This clonotype has just one count. V and J are TRBV7-9 and TRBJ2-3, with 8 bases fitting TRBD2. The V gene's germline CDR1 is SEHNR and CDR2 FQNEAQ (reference sequence). This CDR3 region has 13 residues. Trimming at V came to 5 bases and at J to 14 bases, leaving 12 bases not matched to a gene. The CDR3 sequence: CASSLGGGDRVYF. The CDR3 DNA sequence: TGTGCCAGCAGCCTCGGGGGGGGAGATCGGGTGTATTTT. Full variable domain (rest looked up from reference TRBV7-9 and TRBJ2-3): DTGVSQNPRHKITKRGQNVTFRCDPISEHNRLYWYRQTLGQGPEFLTYFQNEAQLEKSRLLSDRFSAERPKGSFSTLEIQRTEQGDSAMYLCASSLGGGDRVYFGPGTRLTVL.

V is TRBV7-9 and J is TRBJ1-2, with no clear D. Germline V gene data show CDR1 as SEHNR and CDR2 as FQNEAQ (reference sequence). CDR3 size: 16 residues. Trimming took 4 bases from V and 10 from J, leaving 25 bases between them. The CDR3 bases are TGTGCCAGCAGCTATCGTAAGACGGGCGGGAGGGATGACTACACCTTC. This sequence encodes CASSYRKTGGRDDYTF.

Comments on this clonotype: An end of the junction differs from the germline gene, which may be a read error. The V and J genes are TRBV15 and TRBJ2-3, with D perhaps TRBD2 (5 bases). The CDR3 spans 14 residues. The germline gives CDR1 LNHNV, CDR2 YYDKDF (reference sequence). The CDR3 DNA is TGTGCCAGCAGCAGAGGGAGCGAGCACGAGACGCAGTATTTC. Translation: CASSRGSEHETQYF. The full variable domain, in which reference TRBV15 and TRBJ2-3 provide the parts outside the CDR3, is DAMVIQNPRYQVTQFGKPVTLSCSQTLNHNVMYWYQQKSSQAPKLLFHYYDKDFNNEADTPDNFQSRRPNTSFCFLDIRSPGLGDTAMYLCASSRGSEHETQYFGPGTRLTVL.

The chain uses TRBV2 and TRBJ2-2; 11 bases are shared with TRBD2. Trimming cost V 6 bases and J 3 bases; bases outside gene matches: 15. CDR1 and CDR2 from the germline V gene are SNHLY and FYNNEI. This CDR3 spans 19 amino acids. CDR3 region: CASSLRTGASGGYTGELFF. The CDR3 DNA sequence: TGTGCCAGCAGCCTTAGGACAGGGGCTAGCGGGGGGTACACCGGGGAGCTGTTTTTT.

As to this clonotype: At one end, the junction sequence differs from germline, possibly due to a read error. The rearrangement uses TRBV5-1 and TRBJ1-6, with D hard to call. The CDR3 is 16 residues long. Germline values: CDR1 SGHRS, CDR2 YFSETQ. This CDR3 is CASSFNSAMYNSPLHF. As DNA, the CDR3 is TGTGCCAGCAGCTTTAACAGCGCAATGTATAATTCACCCCTCCACTTT.

V and J are TRBV7-2 and TRBJ2-5; D not resolved. The CDR3 extends over 13 amino acids. Germline V gene data show CDR1 as SGHTA and CDR2 as FQGNSA. Trimming left V 3 bases short and J 2 bases short, with 7 bases between. The chain's CDR3 is CASSFGLQETQYF. The CDR3 nucleotides read TGTGCCAGCAGCTTCGGGCTTCAAGAGACCCAGTACTTC.

The chain employs TRBV2 and TRBJ1-6; 8 nucleotides match TRBD1. Germline V gives CDR1 SNHLY, CDR2 FYNNEI. Trimming removed 5 bases from V and 7 bases from J; junction bases left unmatched: 13. The CDR3 covers 17 residues. The CDR3 region is CASSSAPGTGKNSPLHF. The CDR3 DNA is TGTGCCAGCAGTTCAGCGCCCGGGACAGGAAAGAATTCACCCCTCCACTTT.

The rearrangement uses TRBV7-8 and TRBJ2-7; D call uncertain. Per germline, CDR1 SGHVS and CDR2 FQNEAQ. The germline V and J ends were trimmed by 3 bases and 1 base, with 22 bases remaining between them. The CDR3 is made up of 18 amino acids. Written as DNA, the CDR3 is TGTGCCAGCAGCTTTCAGCGAGGCGGCAATGCGCATTCCTACGAGCAGTACGTC. Its protein product is CASSFQRGGNAHSYEQYV.

This clonotype came up many times. The chain recombines TRBV2 with TRBJ2-1; D not certain. Between the trimmed V and J ends, which lost 6 bases and 2 bases, there was a span of 5 bases. Germline CDR1 SNHLY, CDR2 FYNNEI. CDR3 length: 12 amino acids. For the CDR3, the DNA is TGTGCCAGCAGAGGGACCTACAATGAGCAGTTCTTC. Its protein is CASRGTYNEQFF.

The chain is built from TRBV20-1 and TRBJ2-7; possibly TRBD2 for D (6 bases). CDR1 DFQATT and CDR2 SNEGSKA come from the germline V gene (reference sequence). The CDR3 is 14 amino acids. Trimming removed 6 bases from V and 1 base from J, with 16 bases in between. Here the CDR3 reads CSAKVLAGSYEQYF. CDR3 DNA: TGCAGTGCGAAGGTACTAGCCGGGTCCTACGAGCAGTACTTC.

V gene TRBV19 combines with J gene TRBJ1-1; TRBD1 matches 7 bases. The trim removed 9 bases at V and 0 bases at J, leaving 13 bases unmatched. The CDR3 is made up of 16 amino acids. Germline V gene sequence: CDR1 LNHDA, CDR2 SQIVND (reference sequence). CDR3: CASSIGGTGVNTEAFF. The CDR3 DNA reads as TGTGCCAGCAGCATAGGGGGCACAGGGGTGAACACTGAAGCTTTCTTT.

This sequence joins TRBV5-5 and TRBJ1-1, with D possibly TRBD1 on 5 matching bases. V was cut by 0 bases and J by 4 bases, with 10 bases left in between. There are 14 residues in the CDR3. Germline loops: CDR1 SGHKS, CDR2 YYEKEE (reference sequence). The CDR3 is CASSLGVGTTEAFF. The CDR3 DNA is TGTGCCAGCAGCTTGGGGGTGGGGACCACTGAAGCTTTCTTT.

To note about this clonotype: The junction shows a germline mismatch at one end, possibly a read error. The chain carries TRBV11-1 and TRBJ2-3; D might be TRBD1 (7 bases). CDR1 and CDR2 from the germline V gene are SGHAT and FQDESV (reference sequence). The CDR3 loop spans 13 amino acids. This chain's CDR3 is CAGRQGGNSTQYF. The CDR3 bases are TGTGCCGGCAGGCAGGGGGGCAATTCTACGCAGTATTTT. The complete variable domain, with remaining parts taken from reference TRBV11-1 and TRBJ2-3, reads EAEVAQSPRYKITEKSQAVAFWCDPISGHATLYWYRQILGQGPELLVQFQDESVVDDSQLPKDRFSAERLKGVDSTLKIQPAELGDSAMYLCAGRQGGNSTQYFGPGTRLTVL.

The CDR3 nucleotides are TGTGCCAGCAGCGACGGAAGAACAGATACGAGGTATTTT. It is translated as CASSDGRTDTRYF. This chain uses TRBV7-9 with TRBJ2-3, with D unresolved. The CDR3 is made up of 13 amino acids. Germline values: CDR1 SEHNR, CDR2 FQNEAQ (reference sequence). V lost 5 bases, J lost 14 bases, and 20 bases lay in between. The full variable domain, in which reference TRBV7-9 and TRBJ2-3 provide the parts outside the CDR3, is DTGVSQNPRHKITKRGQNVTFRCDPISEHNRLYWYRQTLGQGPEFLTYFQNEAQLEKSRLLSDRFSAERPKGSFSTLEIQRTEQGDSAMYLCASSDGRTDTRYFGPGTRLTVL.

The chain uses TRBV20-1 and TRBJ1-4, with a weak D call TRBD1 (6 bases). Germline values: CDR1 DFQATT, CDR2 SNEGSKA (reference sequence). Trimming shortened V by 6 bases and J by 4 bases, and 15 bases separated the two germline ends. The length of the CDR3 is 14 residues. The CDR3 DNA sequence: TGCAGTGCCAGTAAGCCAGGGGTTAATGAAAAACTGTTTTTT. This codes for CSASKPGVNEKLFF.

The V gene is TRBV2, the J gene TRBJ2-1; D unresolved. Per the germline V gene, CDR1 is SNHLY and CDR2 is FYNNEI. Trimming removed 1 base at V and 5 bases at J, with 6 bases between. This CDR3 comprises 13 residues. The CDR3 sequence: CASSEGSHNEQFF. CDR3 coding DNA: TGTGCCAGCAGTGAAGGCAGCCACAATGAGCAGTTCTTC.

This clonotype has more than one count but fewer than ten. The chain couples TRBV10-3 to TRBJ1-1; the D is unclear. Germline CDR1 ENHRY, CDR2 SYGVKD. The CDR3 has 13 residues. V gave up 0 bases and J gave up 6 bases, with 8 bases separating them. The CDR3 sequence: CAISESTIAEAFF. CDR3 nucleotide sequence: TGTGCCATCAGTGAGTCGACCATCGCTGAAGCTTTCTTT.

This clonotype was recorded once. This chain connects TRBV5-5 to TRBJ2-7; D possibly corresponds to TRBD2 (5 bases). The CDR3 is made up of 11 amino acids. Looked up from germline, CDR1 is SGHKS and CDR2 is YYEKEE (reference sequence). V shed 7 bases and J shed 7 bases, with 12 bases lying between them. The CDR3 bases are TGTGCCAGCGGCCTTCAGCGGGAGCAGTACGTC. Its translation: CASGLQREQYV.

The J gene is TRBJ1-5, the V gene TRBV7-8; D uncertain. The V and J ends lost 3 bases and 16 bases respectively, with 25 bases between them. Germline V gene lookup returns CDR1 SGHVS and CDR2 FQNEAQ. CDR3 length: 15 residues. The CDR3 sequence is CASSLAGGPDTHHHF. The CDR3 DNA is TGTGCCAGCAGCTTGGCGGGAGGTCCCGATACGCACCATCATTTT.